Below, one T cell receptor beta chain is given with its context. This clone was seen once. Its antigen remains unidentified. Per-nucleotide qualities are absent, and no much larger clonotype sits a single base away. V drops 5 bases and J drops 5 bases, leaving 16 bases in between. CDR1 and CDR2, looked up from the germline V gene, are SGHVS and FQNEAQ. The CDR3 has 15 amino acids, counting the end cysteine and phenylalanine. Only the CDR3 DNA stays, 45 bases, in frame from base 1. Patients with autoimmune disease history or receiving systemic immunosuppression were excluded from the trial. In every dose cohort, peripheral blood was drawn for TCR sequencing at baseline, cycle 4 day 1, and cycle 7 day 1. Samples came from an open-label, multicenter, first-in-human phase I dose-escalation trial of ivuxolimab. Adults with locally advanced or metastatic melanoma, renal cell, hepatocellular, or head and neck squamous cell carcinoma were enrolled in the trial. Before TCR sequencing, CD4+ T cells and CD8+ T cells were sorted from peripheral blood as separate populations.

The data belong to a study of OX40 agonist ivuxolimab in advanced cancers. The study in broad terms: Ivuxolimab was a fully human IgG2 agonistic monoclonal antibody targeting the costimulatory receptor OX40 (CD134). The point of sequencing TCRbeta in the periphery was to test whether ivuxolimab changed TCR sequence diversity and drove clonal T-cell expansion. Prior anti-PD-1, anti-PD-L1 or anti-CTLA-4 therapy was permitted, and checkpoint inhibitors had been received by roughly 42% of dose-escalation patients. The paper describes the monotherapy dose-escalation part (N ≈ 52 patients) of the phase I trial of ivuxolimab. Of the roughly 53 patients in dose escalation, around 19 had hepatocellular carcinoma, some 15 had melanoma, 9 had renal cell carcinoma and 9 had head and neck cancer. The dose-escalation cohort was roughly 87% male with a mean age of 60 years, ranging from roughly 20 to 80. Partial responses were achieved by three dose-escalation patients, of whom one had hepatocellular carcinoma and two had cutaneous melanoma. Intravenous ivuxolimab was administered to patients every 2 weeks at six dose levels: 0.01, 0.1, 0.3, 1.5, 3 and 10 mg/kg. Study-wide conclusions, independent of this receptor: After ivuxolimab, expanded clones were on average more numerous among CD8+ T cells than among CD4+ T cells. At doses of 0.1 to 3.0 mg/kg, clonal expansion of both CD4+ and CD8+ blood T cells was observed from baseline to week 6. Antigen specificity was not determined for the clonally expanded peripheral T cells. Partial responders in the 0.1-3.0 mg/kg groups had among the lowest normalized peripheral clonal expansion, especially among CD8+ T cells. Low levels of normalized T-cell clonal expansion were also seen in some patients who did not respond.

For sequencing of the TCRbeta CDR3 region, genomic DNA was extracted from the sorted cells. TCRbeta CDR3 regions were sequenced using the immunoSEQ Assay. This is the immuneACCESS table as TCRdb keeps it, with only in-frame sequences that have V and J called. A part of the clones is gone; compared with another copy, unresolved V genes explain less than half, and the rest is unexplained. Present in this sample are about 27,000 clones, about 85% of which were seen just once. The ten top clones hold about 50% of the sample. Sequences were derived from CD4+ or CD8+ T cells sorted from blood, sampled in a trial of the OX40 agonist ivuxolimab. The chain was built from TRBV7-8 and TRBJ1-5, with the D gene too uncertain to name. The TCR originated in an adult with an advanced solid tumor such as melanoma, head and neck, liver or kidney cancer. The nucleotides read TGTGCCAGCAGCCCCCGGGGTCCCGGGGATCAGCCCCAGCATTTT. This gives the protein CASSPRGPGDQPQHF.